The next 4 T cell receptor beta chains were all read from a single sample in a study of siplizumab effects on memory and regulatory T cells. Only in-frame clones appear in the TCRdb table, and some are missing; sequencing was by immunoSEQ multiplex PCR. This repertoire shows about 100,000 clones, under 95% found once; its top ten account for 0.73%. Sequenced sample: Tregs sorted from blood. Receptors were obtained from a human donor in good health.

The chain recombines TRBV5-1 with TRBJ2-3, with D possibly matching TRBD1 (5 bases). Per the germline V gene, CDR1 is SGHRS and CDR2 is YFSETQ. The V end was cut by 0 bases, the J end by 2 bases, with 10 bases between. The CDR3 spans 15 residues. The CDR3 sequence: CASSLVGRSTDTQYF. The CDR3 nucleotides read TGCGCCAGCAGCTTGGTGGGGCGGTCCACAGATACGCAGTATTTT.

The chain couples TRBV5-4 to TRBJ2-5; no definite D call. The CDR3 length is 12 residues. V was pared by 1 base and J by 4 bases, with 5 bases between. Looked up from germline, CDR1 is SGHNT and CDR2 is YYREEE (reference sequence). This CDR3 reads CASSLPRETQYF. The CDR3 DNA sequence: TGTGCCAGCAGCTTGCCTAGAGAGACCCAGTACTTC.

The count of this clone is one. CDR3 sequence reads: CASSPRLAGGYNEQFF. Written as DNA, the CDR3 is TGTGCCAGCAGTCCGCGCTTAGCGGGAGGGTACAATGAGCAGTTCTTC. V usage is TRBV27 and J usage is TRBJ2-1; TRBD2 matches 11 bases. With 5 bases clipped from V and 4 bases from J, the junction kept 7 bases outside the gene matches. Germline V gene lookup returns CDR1 MNHEY and CDR2 SMNVEV (reference sequence). The CDR3 extends over 16 amino acids.

V usage is TRBV19 and J usage is TRBJ1-1; no definite D call. CDR1 LNHDA and CDR2 SQIVND come from the germline V gene (reference sequence). The CDR3 contains 13 residues. V lost 7 bases and J 5 bases, leaving 14 bases between the germline ends. CDR3 residues: CASTQSGWTEAFF. The CDR3 DNA follows: TGTGCCAGTACCCAATCGGGTTGGACTGAAGCTTTCTTT.